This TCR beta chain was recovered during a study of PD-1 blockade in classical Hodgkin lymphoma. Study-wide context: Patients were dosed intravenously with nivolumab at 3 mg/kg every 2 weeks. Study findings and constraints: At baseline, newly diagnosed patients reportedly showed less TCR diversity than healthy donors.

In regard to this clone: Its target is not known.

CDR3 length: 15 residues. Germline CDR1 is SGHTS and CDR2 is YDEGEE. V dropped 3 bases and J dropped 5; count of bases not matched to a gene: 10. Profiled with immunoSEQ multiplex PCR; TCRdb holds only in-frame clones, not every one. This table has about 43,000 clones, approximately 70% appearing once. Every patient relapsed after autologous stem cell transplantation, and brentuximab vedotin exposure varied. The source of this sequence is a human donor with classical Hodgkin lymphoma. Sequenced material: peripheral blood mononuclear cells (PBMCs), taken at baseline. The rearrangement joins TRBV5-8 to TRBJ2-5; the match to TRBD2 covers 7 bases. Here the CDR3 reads CASSSGEGSGETQYF. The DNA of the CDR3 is TGTGCCAGCAGCTCGGGGGAGGGGTCGGGCGAGACCCAGTACTTC.